The clone carrying this TCR beta chain came up many times. Its antigen remains unknown. These data come from a study of T cells in Graves' hyperthyroidism and ophthalmopathy. Researchers amplified the TCR beta CDR3 regions from RNA transcripts. HTBI primers were used for first-round RT-PCR of the TCR CDR3. TCRdb re-called the multiplex PCR reads through MiXCR, storing one row per CDR3 protein. The profile shows approximately 300,000 distinct CDR3 sequences, 15% to 20% of them singletons. Study observations and caveats: The majority of expanded thyroid clonotypes above 0.001 also appeared in blood. Ophthalmopathy was distinguished from stable hyperthyroidism by 13 V-J signatures.

Trimming cost V 4 bases and J 2 bases, with 18 bases left between them. Germline assignment: CDR1 SGHRS and CDR2 YFSETQ. This CDR3 spans 16 amino acids. The chain combines TRBV5-1 with TRBJ1-1; D is perhaps TRBD1 (5 bases). The source material was blood. The sequence derives from an older woman with Graves' ophthalmopathy. In nucleotides, the CDR3 is TGCGCCAGCAGCCCAACTGCGGGGACCGAAAACACTGAAGCTTTCTTT. This gives the protein CASSPTAGTENTEAFF. Drawing the rest from reference TRBV5-1 and TRBJ1-1, the complete variable domain is KAGVTQTPRYLIKTRGQQVTLSCSPISGHRSVSWYQQTPGQGLQFLFEYFSETQRNKGNFPGRFSGRQFSNSRSEMNVSTLELGDSALYLCASSPTAGTENTEAFFGQGTRLTVV.